These 2 T cell receptor beta chains originate from one sample sequenced in a study of cytomegalovirus exposure and HLA in healthy donors (dated by TCRdb to about 2017). Library preparation was by the immunoSEQ multiplex PCR assay. A mixture of 60 forward primers for TCR Vbeta segments and 13 reverse primers for TCR Jbeta segments was used in the multiplex PCR. In its TCRdb copy, this immuneACCESS table keeps in-frame sequences only and misses some clones. Where compared with another copy, unresolved V genes explain less than half of these, and the others have no known cause. Here the sample has about 190,000 clones; around four fifths occur a single time. Around 2.8% of the sample is taken by the ten largest. What was sequenced was PBMCs. The origin of the receptors is a woman in her fifties or sixties in good health and CMV-seropositive.

V is TRBV19 and J is TRBJ1-1; 8 bases line up with TRBD1. Germline-derived CDR1 and CDR2 are LNHDA and SQIVND (reference sequence). The CDR3 runs to 14 residues. J was trimmed by 6 bases and V by 6 bases; bases with no gene match: 9. The CDR3 DNA is TGTGCCAGTAGGCACACAGGGGGAGCCGCTGAAGCTTTCTTT. It is translated as CASRHTGGAAEAFF. Drawing the rest from reference TRBV19 and TRBJ1-1, the complete variable domain is DGGITQSPKYLFRKEGQNVTLSCEQNLNHDAMYWYRQDPGQGLRLIYYSQIVNDFQKGDIAEGYSVSREKKESFPLTVTSAQKNPTAFYLCASRHTGGAAEAFFGQGTRLTVV.

This sequence joins TRBV11-2 and TRBJ1-1; TRBD1 aligns across 11 bases. V gave up 5 bases and J gave up 13 bases; unmatched junction bases: 9. In germline, CDR1 is SGHAT, CDR2 FQNNGV. The CDR3 sequence is 13 residues long. DNA of the CDR3: TGTGCCAGCAGCCAGGGACAGGGGGTTAATGATTTCTTT. It translates to CASSQGQGVNDFF.